Here is one TCR beta chain with its context. The clone's antigen remains unknown. Base qualities were left out, and no much larger clone turns up one base away. CDR1 and CDR2 (MDHEN, SYDVKM) derive from the germline V gene. The CDR3 runs 15 residues from the cysteine to the phenylalanine. The read is trimmed to its CDR3 DNA, 45 bases read in frame from base 1. For this chain, trimming is 2 bases at the V end and 3 bases at the J end, and the number of junction bases without a gene match is 2. The data derive from a study of graft-versus-host responses after intestinal transplantation (dated by TCRdb to 2020 to 2022). Regarding the research as a whole: Recipients received multivisceral, liver-intestinal, or isolated intestinal transplants. A cohort of more than 20 intestinal transplant recipients, including one retransplant, was enrolled, and a few patients lacking pretransplant specimens were excluded. Bulk TCR-beta CDR3 sequencing was used to track graft-versus-host and host-versus-graft alloreactive T cell clones in the graft, circulation and bone marrow after intestinal transplantation. Anti-thymocyte globulin induction was given to all recipients, followed by maintenance tacrolimus and steroids for 3 to 4 years. Instead of going to the commercial service, samples from a few later patients were sequenced in-house on an Illumina MiSeq and processed with MiXCR. Donor T cell macrochimerism was defined as a peak of at least 4% donor T cells among recipient peripheral blood mononuclear cells. Alloreactive clones were identified by sequencing pre-transplant mixed lymphocyte reaction products and comparing them with unstimulated pre-transplant donor and recipient T cells.

Blood samples were collected up to 4 times in the first month after transplant and then at least monthly when available. Libraries were prepared through the immunoSEQ multiplex PCR assay. For most patients, high-throughput TCR-beta CDR3 sequencing of genomic DNA was performed by Adaptive Biotechnologies. Under the source paper's analysis protocol: TCR sequencing data for roughly 20 patients were retrieved from Adaptive's ImmunoSEQ software; a few other patients were processed with MiXCR and VDJtools. CDR3 nucleotide sequences shared between donor and recipient were removed because the origin of such sequences could not be assigned. At least 2-fold expansion over unstimulated cells and a minimum CFSE-low frequency of 0.002% (template counts) or 0.001% (read counts) were required for clones to be classified as alloreactive. Clones detected in sequenced pre-transplant spleen, lymph node, or MLR CFSE-low populations of the donor or recipient were defined as mappable. The cumulative frequency of alloreactive clones was calculated as a percentage of all sequences, weighted by copy number. TCRdb took over this immuneACCESS table, retaining in-frame rearrangements with V and J assigned. Such tables are incomplete; in checked studies, under half of the missing clones stem from an unresolved V gene, and the remainder is unexplained. D and trimming come from the DNA, and the V and J calls and clone size come from that table. The sample contains approximately 89,000 clones, 75% to 95% of them found a single time. About 16% of the sample belongs to the ten largest clones.

Overall results and qualifications from the work: GvH clones were detected in recipient bone marrow, and some appeared earlier in ileal mucosa or blood, consistent with an intestinal mucosal origin. In the allografts of patients with donor T cell macrochimerism, GvH to HvG T cell clonal ratios were high. Early after transplant, peak levels of circulating GvH clones were associated with declines in HvG clones. Conclusions were limited by the relatively low number and heterogeneity of intestinal transplant patients.

The rearrangement combines TRBV28 with TRBJ1-5, with TRBD1 matching 9 junction bases. The clonotype was recovered from a human patient who received an intestinal transplant, so some T cells may come from the graft donor. The material was PBMCs, obtained roughly 68 weeks after intestinal transplant. The DNA is TGTGCCAGCAGTTTAGGGACAGGGATCAATCAGCCCCAGCATTTT. Its product reads: CASSLGTGINQPQHF.